This TCR beta chain is from a study of neurological immune-mediated disorders. MiXCR, run by TCRdb on the 5' RACE reads, gives a single entry per CDR3 protein. Of about 46,000 distinct CDR3 sequences in the sample, about 9.3% are singletons; the top ten hold 5.3%. CDR1 is SGHTA, CDR2 FQGNSA, per germline. V lost 5 bases, J lost 1 base, and 13 bases lay in between. This CDR3 spans 15 amino acids. This clonotype came up many times. The chain uses TRBV7-2 and TRBJ2-3; tentative D call: TRBD2 (5 bases). The source is a man between 70 and 80 years old with HTLV-1-associated myelopathy (HAM/TSP). Specimen: PBMCs. The CDR3 spells CASSLKAEGTDTQYF. In DNA, the CDR3 is TGTGCCAGCAGCCTCAAAGCGGAAGGCACAGATACGCAGTATTTT.